This T cell receptor beta chain was identified in a study of cytomegalovirus exposure and HLA in healthy donors (dated by TCRdb to 2016 to 2017). In terms of the full investigation: According to an earlier analysis of several hundred of the donors, some 180 million T cells yielded roughly 100 million unique TCR beta sequences and 250 to 350 Gb of sequence data. An early release that covered around 590 HLA-typed donors contained about 300 gigabases of sequencing data and 75 million to 100 million unique TCR sequences. Of the 350 to 450 genotyped donors, 75% to 85% were placed in the genetic ancestry cluster associated with self-reported Caucasian donors. The study aimed to test whether cataloging public T cell receptors could reveal signatures of past pathogen exposure. The study profiled the T cell repertoires of under 700 subjects by immunosequencing and related them to cytomegalovirus serostatus. A separate validation cohort of roughly 130 different subjects was used in addition to the approximately 700-subject first cohort. High-throughput TCR immunosequencing, statistical association of individual TCRs with disease status, and machine learning were combined to predict cytomegalovirus infection status. In a later analysis, previously published TCR beta repertoires from hundreds of donors were re-analyzed and high-resolution HLA genotyping was added so that TCR occurrence patterns could be studied. In the later analysis, no new phenotypic data were used to find candidate immune exposures; instead, reliance was placed on TCR beta sequences and their occurrence across donors. An earlier analysis of several hundred of the donors applied high-throughput TCR beta sequencing to assess whether each TCR beta V gene segment acted as functional or pseudogenic. Donor age, sex, ethnicity and CMV serostatus were compiled alongside the repertoire data. In a later genetic analysis, genome-wide SNP genotypes for 398 of the 666 donors were used, and that subset was treated as a discovery cohort. Every discovery cohort repertoire had been produced on one sequencing platform. HLA typing included class I and class II loci at four-digit resolution. The number of donors typed differed by locus, with roughly 629-640 for A, B, C, DRB1 and DQB1, more than 500 for DQA1, 606 for DPA1, and some 470 for DPB1. Because of strong linkage in the cohort, roughly five DR-DQ haplotypes were treated as single units for association and clustering. On average, roughly 240,000 unique TCR beta nucleotide sequences were sequenced per donor among about 400 genotyped donors of the cohort, with approximately 18% of those sequences being non-productive.

The library came from the immunoSEQ multiplex PCR assay. The multiplex PCR relied on a mix of 60 forward primers for TCR Vbeta segments and 13 reverse primers for TCR Jbeta segments. The CDR3 region of rearranged TCR beta genes was amplified from genomic DNA with a multiplex PCR assay. Amplified TCR beta libraries were sequenced as 87-base-pair reads on the Illumina HiSeq System. The paper's processing steps were these. A later analysis tallied around 80 million unique TCR beta chains across the 550 to 850 repertoires, and approximately 12 million of those chains were shared by two or more donors. A nearest-neighbor algorithm error-corrected the raw reads and collapsed the reads into unique sequences, merging closely related sequences to remove PCR and sequencing errors. Alignment of CDR3 sequences to IMGT reference sequences was used to assign V, D and J gene segments. For a sequence to be retained, a match of at least six nucleotides was required to both a V gene segment and a J gene segment. Rearrangements were classified as productive when the CDR3 lacked stop codons and remained in frame with V and J, and all other rearrangements were classified as non-productive. Following IMGT convention, CDR3 was defined as the stretch from the second conserved V-encoded cysteine up to the conserved J-encoded phenylalanine. The earlier analysis of roughly 590 of the donors excluded sequences that lacked an unambiguous match to a single V gene segment. In an earlier analysis of roughly 500 of the donors, V segments were called functional above 56.7% productive rearrangements and were called segregating when the between-donor standard deviation exceeded 5%. A statistical classification framework was built to diagnose cytomegalovirus status from the catalog of TCR beta chain sequences. A later analysis assigned V and J genes by comparing TCR nucleotide sequences with IMGT/GENE-DB human TR gene sequences. The TCRdist pipeline was used in a later analysis to assign CDR3 sequences and most-parsimonious VDJ recombination scenarios. In a later analysis, each TCR beta chain was defined by its CDR3 amino acid sequence together with its V-gene family, and reads without a unique V-gene family were excluded. As a way to deal with suspected cross-contamination and a sequencing artifact, a later analysis dropped hundreds of nucleotide sequences that were highly shared and had low generation probability. In a later analysis, a clonal expansion index was calculated for each public chain from normalized within-repertoire ranks of inferred template counts. In a later analysis, generation probabilities were computed with a VDJ recombination model fitted to out-of-frame rearrangements, and the resulting probabilities were checked against IGoR. Hypergeometric tests were used in a later analysis to score TCR-TCR, TCR-HLA and TCR-CMV co-occurrence, with a repertoire-size bias correction applied to the TCR pairs. False discovery rates were estimated in a later analysis by permuting HLA or CMV assignments 20 times. In a later analysis, co-occurring TCRs were grouped using DBSCAN, and TCRdist sequence similarity was added for clustering within HLA-allele-positive subsets. Co-occurrence clustering excluded repertoires with fewer than 30,000 or more than 120,000 public chains, plus five with anomalous nucleotide sharing. TCRdb limited this immuneACCESS table to in-frame rearrangements with V and J called. A share of clones is missing; checked studies link under half to unresolved V genes, and the rest is unexplained. D and trimming come from the DNA, and the V and J calls and clone size come from that table. The record for this sample contains about 130,000 clones. Of the sample, roughly 0.94% is held by the ten largest clones.

As for this clone: No cognate antigen has been identified for it.

From a lookup of the germline V gene, CDR1 and CDR2 are SGHVS and FQNEAQ. The germline V and J ends show losses of 4 bases and 2 bases respectively, and no gene match explains 5 bases of the junction. The CDR3, from cysteine to phenylalanine, totals 16 residues. The sequence is cut down to CDR3 DNA, 48 bases in frame from base 1. On the study overall, not on this receptor specifically: According to a later analysis, most CMV-associated TCR beta chains appeared to be HLA-restricted, and the HLA associations seemed to be driven largely by CMV exposure. In a later analysis, HLA-associated TCR beta chains were found to be more clonally expanded and to have lower generation probabilities than equally common non-associated chains. The cohort was sequenced for TCR beta chains only, and without alpha or paired-chain data the features that could be detected were limited. The presence/absence analyses assumed that sequencing depth was roughly uniform across donors, and that assumption may not be true. A later analysis associated about 17,000 TCR beta sequences with specific HLA alleles at a false discovery rate of 0.05. Seventeen rarely observed V segments, including chromosome 9 orphons, were excluded from the earlier analysis of several hundred of the donors because counts were too low. Most TCR sequences were seen in very few donors, while some public TCRs were found in many individuals. For the cohort, immune exposure information was limited to CMV serostatus. The study gave a list of under 200 TCR beta chains associated with cytomegalovirus. A further reported finding was that TCR beta sequences accurately predicted the HLA-A and HLA-B alleles for most subjects in the first cohort. The classifier was reported to diagnose cytomegalovirus status with high specificity and sensitivity in both the original cohort and the validation cohort. The authors suggested that the approach could potentially be generalized to other disease states and immunological phenotypes. A cluster of highly shared sequence variants was judged likely to be a technical artifact of the sequencing pipeline. An earlier analysis of around 600 of the donors showed that most TCR beta V segments appeared in productive rearrangements either about 87% or about 30% of the time, which broadly matched IMGT annotations. Correlated functional status among segregating V segments might reflect linkage disequilibrium, but an unknown experimental factor could not be ruled out. The 87-base-pair reads could not distinguish some IMGT-functional V segments, including TRBV6-2 and TRBV6-3, so those segments were excluded. In a later analysis, TCR association rates were found to vary across HLA loci, with the most associated TCRs seen for DRB1 alleles and the fewest for HLA-C alleles. Strong co-occurrence of HLA alleles, especially DR and DQ, made assigning TCR associations to individual alleles difficult. Several of the top co-occurrence clusters appeared to be linked to parvovirus B19, influenza, CMV and Epstein-Barr virus, according to a later analysis. A later genetic analysis reported fewer N-insertions in productive TCRs among donors in an Asian-associated ancestry cluster than the approximately 670-donor mean. A few of the identified cytomegalovirus-associated TCR beta chains were confirmed in vitro to be specific for cytomegalovirus antigens. Because some donors lacked HLA typing at each locus, the association tests relied only on the typed subset. V-gene and J-gene trimming of TCR beta chains was associated with a missense DCLRE1C variant in a later genetic analysis, and the association was replicated in an independent cohort.

In total, just over 650 healthy bone marrow donors made up the cohort. All cohort members were sampled while nominally healthy, although unrecorded immune exposures were likely present. The donor tested CMV seronegative and was one of the 352 seronegative cohort members. A peripheral blood sample was provided by each donor, and peripheral blood mononuclear cells were used for TCR beta sequencing. The Qiagen DNeasy Blood Extraction Kit was used to extract genomic DNA from the blood cell samples. The TCR comes from a man aged 18 to 35 in good health and CMV-seronegative. The sequencing sample was made of PBMCs. The V and J segments used are TRBV7-8 and TRBJ1-5; 10 bases in between match TRBD1. Here is the DNA: TGTGCCAGCAGCTCCAGACAGGGGGCAGGCAATCAGCCCCAGCATTTT. This gives the protein CASSSRQGAGNQPQHF.